In its sample, the clone carrying this T cell receptor beta chain was seen a few times. TCRdb re-called the 5' RACE reads with MiXCR, one entry per CDR3 protein. The top ten hold around 60% of the sample, which has 15,000 or so distinct CDR3 sequences, about a quarter seen once. Trimming left V 3 bases short and J 6 bases short, with 15 bases between. The CDR3 consists of 14 residues. Germline loops: CDR1 DFQATT, CDR2 SNEGSKA (reference sequence). This specimen belongs to a study of T-cell memory formation after mild COVID-19. Whole-study context: Each donor largely had its own TCR clusters.

This chain connects TRBV20-1 to TRBJ1-5, with D maybe TRBD1 (5 bases). The origin of this receptor is a young man who had mild COVID-19 (a few samples of this study predate the infection). Cell type and time point are not known. Material: PBMCs or a T cell subset sorted from them (not recorded which). In DNA form, the CDR3 reads TGCAGTGCTAGCCCCGGGGCGGGCTTTCAGCCCCAGCATTTT. This codes for CSASPGAGFQPQHF.